What follows are 24 T cell receptor beta chains derived from one specimen sequenced in a study of human T cells and chemical hapten exposure. TCRdb called the RACE reads again in MiXCR, with one record for every CDR3 protein. This sample carries over 65,000 distinct CDR3 sequences, approximately 11% of them seen once, and the ten largest clones take approximately 4%. Time point meaning: patch test 1, 2 weeks after DPC sensitization. As to treatment: therapeutic diphenylcyclopropenone sensitization with weekly scalp DPC. The material was whole blood, obtained in connection with sensitization to the hapten diphenylcyclopropenone (DPC). Source of these receptors: a woman between 50 and 59 years old with alopecia areata. Some clones in this sample may be carry-over from other donors' samples.

This clonotype was seen a handful of times. V and J are TRBV7-9 and TRBJ1-1; 10 nucleotides align to TRBD1. The CDR3 totals 17 residues. CDR1 and CDR2 (germline): SEHNR, FQNEAQ (reference sequence). V was clipped by 5 bases and J by 5 bases; unmatched bases: 14. The CDR3 spells CASSPRGTGDVGTEAFF. The CDR3 DNA follows: TGTGCCAGCAGCCCCCGGGGGACAGGGGACGTTGGGACTGAAGCTTTCTTT.

This clonotype was detected ten times or more. The chain recombines TRBV27 with TRBJ2-1; D is uncertain. V gave up 1 base and J gave up 5 bases, with 12 bases separating them. CDR3 length: 15 residues. Germline V gives CDR1 MNHEY, CDR2 SMNVEV (reference sequence). CDR3 in DNA: TGTGCCAGCAGTTTATACCTGGGCAGCCACAATGAGCAGTTCTTC. Its translation is CASSLYLGSHNEQFF.

This clonotype was found a few times. V and J are TRBV29-1 and TRBJ2-1; a weak D match, TRBD2 (6 bases). Germline CDR1 is SQVTM and CDR2 is ANQGSEA. Trimming left V 4 bases short and J 0 bases short, with 13 bases between. This CDR3 is built from 15 residues. The CDR3 region has the DNA TGCAGCGTTGTTGGCGGGGCAAGCTCCTACAATGAGCAGTTCTTC. Protein: CSVVGGASSYNEQFF.

V usage is TRBV7-3 and J usage is TRBJ2-1, with D unresolved. Germline V CDR1 and CDR2: SGHTA, FQGTGA. The CDR3 has 13 amino acids. V lost 0 bases and J 6 bases, leaving 6 bases between the germline ends. CDR3 bases: TGTGCCAGCAGCTTAACGATGAGCAATGAGCAGTTCTTC. It specifies CASSLTMSNEQFF.

Only a few counts were recorded for this clonotype. The chain uses TRBV9 and TRBJ1-2; 7 nucleotides align to TRBD1. CDR1 is SGDLS and CDR2 is YYNGEE in the germline V gene. The CDR3 covers 15 residues. The V segment lost 6 bases and the J segment 4 bases; nucleotides outside the gene matches: 12. CDR3 sequence reads: CASTVRAGGTYGYTF. The CDR3 DNA reads as TGTGCCAGCACCGTTCGGGCAGGGGGAACCTATGGCTACACCTTC.

This clonotype was detected ten times or more. The chain carries TRBV5-1 and TRBJ2-3; the D is unclear. Trimming removed 0 bases from V and 5 bases from J, with 4 bases in between. The CDR3 loop spans 12 amino acids. Germline CDR1 is SGHRS and CDR2 is YFSETQ. This CDR3 is CASSLDKDTQYF. In DNA, the CDR3 is TGCGCCAGCAGCTTGGATAAAGATACGCAGTATTTT.

The chain employs TRBV7-8 and TRBJ2-7; 7 bases align to TRBD1. This CDR3 is built from 13 residues. Germline CDR1 and CDR2: SGHVS and FQNEAQ. Unmatched junction bases numbered 6, after V lost 4 bases and J lost 6 bases. This chain's CDR3 is CASSYGQAREQYF. The DNA of the CDR3 is TGTGCCAGCAGCTACGGACAGGCCCGCGAGCAGTACTTC.

Only a few counts were recorded for this clonotype. The rearrangement uses TRBV28 and TRBJ2-5, with TRBD2 identical over 15 bases. The CDR3 is 16 amino acids. Trimming cost V 3 bases and J 2 bases; bases outside gene matches: 1. CDR1 is MDHEN, CDR2 SYDVKM, per germline. CDR3 bases: TGTGCCAGCAGTTTGGGACTAGCGGGAGGTCAAGAGACCCAGTACTTC. Translation: CASSLGLAGGQETQYF.

The V gene is TRBV7-2, the J gene TRBJ2-7; D gene unclear. The CDR3 covers 13 residues. The germline V gene encodes CDR1 SGHTA and CDR2 FQGNSA. With 1 base removed from V and 3 bases from J, the gap between germline ends came to 7 bases. CDR3 residues: CASSLDVSYEQYF. Here the CDR3 DNA reads TGTGCCAGCAGCTTAGACGTAAGCTACGAGCAGTACTTC.

This clonotype was counted between two and nine times. The V call is TRBV11-3, the J call TRBJ2-1; TRBD2 aligns across 8 bases. With V trimmed by 5 bases and J by 4 bases, 7 bases remained unmatched. CDR1 is SGHNT and CDR2 is YENEEA in the germline V gene. The CDR3 loop spans 15 amino acids. The CDR3 DNA sequence: TGTGCCAGCAGCACCGGGACTAGAAATTACAATGAGCAGTTCTTC. This encodes CASSTGTRNYNEQFF.

The rearrangement links TRBV7-2 to TRBJ1-5; possibly TRBD1 for D (5 bases). Deletions cut 4 bases from V and 1 base from J, with 20 bases between. Germline-derived CDR1 and CDR2 are SGHTA and FQGNSA. The CDR3 contains 18 residues. The chain's CDR3 is CASSSSGEGKRSNQPQHF. DNA for the CDR3: TGTGCCAGCAGCTCCTCTGGGGAGGGGAAGAGAAGCAATCAGCCCCAGCATTTT. The full variable domain, completed using reference TRBV7-2 and TRBJ1-5, is GAGVSQSPSNKVTEKGKDVELRCDPISGHTALYWYRQSLGQGLEFLIYFQGNSAPDKSGLPSDRFSAERTGGSVSTLTIQRTQQEDSAVYLCASSSSGEGKRSNQPQHFGDGTRLSIL.

This clonotype has only one observation. The chain combines TRBV2 with TRBJ1-4; D is unclear. This CDR3 has 14 residues. Germline V lookup: CDR1 SNHLY, CDR2 FYNNEI. Trimming took off 3 bases at V and 0 bases at J, with 5 bases between the two ends. Here the CDR3 DNA reads TGTGCCAGCAGTGACAGAACAACTAATGAAAAACTGTTTTTT. Amino acids: CASSDRTTNEKLFF.

The V gene is TRBV7-2, the J gene TRBJ1-3; D call uncertain. Germline CDR1 and CDR2: SGHTA and FQGNSA. V was pared by 0 bases and J by 1 base, with 1 base between. There are 13 residues in the CDR3. CDR3 nucleotides: TGTGCCAGCAGCTTAGCGTCTGGAAACACCATATATTTT. As protein: CASSLASGNTIYF.

This clonotype has only a few counts. The rearrangement links TRBV7-8 to TRBJ1-1, with 7 bases lining up with TRBD1. The ends lost 5 bases at V and 6 bases at J; junction bases unmatched: 18. CDR1 and CDR2 from the germline V gene are SGHVS and FQNEAQ. This CDR3 is built from 17 residues. The CDR3: CASSLQKAQGEGAEAFF. Written as DNA, the CDR3 is TGTGCCAGCAGCCTCCAAAAGGCCCAGGGGGAAGGGGCTGAAGCTTTCTTT. Based on the CDR3 plus reference TRBV7-8 and TRBJ1-1, the full variable domain is GAGVSQSPRYKVAKRGQDVALRCDPISGHVSLFWYQQALGQGPEFLTYFQNEAQLDKSGLPSDRFFAERPEGSVSTLKIQRTQQEDSAVYLCASSLQKAQGEGAEAFFGQGTRLTVV.

The chain recombines TRBV7-6 with TRBJ2-3; tentatively, D is TRBD2 (6 bases). With 6 bases removed from V and 4 bases from J, the gap between germline ends came to 14 bases. Germline assignment: CDR1 SGHVS and CDR2 FNYEAQ. The CDR3 runs 14 residues. The CDR3 bases are TGTGCCAGCAGTGGGGTACTAGCCGCAGATACGCAGTATTTT. It codes for CASSGVLAADTQYF.

As DNA, the CDR3 is TGTGCCTGGAGCCCGATCAGGAACACTGAAGCTTTCTTT. Its protein product is CAWSPIRNTEAFF. The chain carries TRBV30 and TRBJ1-1; no clear D. V was clipped by 3 bases and J by 1 base, with 9 bases between them. This CDR3 has 13 amino acids. Germline CDR1 is GTSNPN and CDR2 is SVGIG (reference sequence).

A few counts support this clonotype. The rearrangement links TRBV18 to TRBJ2-3; D is unclear. Germline lookup yields CDR1 KGHSH and CDR2 LQKENI. The CDR3 is 13 amino acids. The V end lost 3 bases, the J end lost 0 bases, and 4 bases lay between the germline ends. For the CDR3, the DNA is TGTGCCAGCTCACCCGTGAGCACAGATACGCAGTATTTT. Protein sequence: CASSPVSTDTQYF.

This chain uses TRBV6-5 with TRBJ2-7, with a possible D match to TRBD1 (5 bases). This CDR3 is 14 amino acids long. V was shortened by 0 bases and J by 5 bases, with 11 bases between the two germline ends. Germline assignment: CDR1 MNHEY and CDR2 SVGAGI. CDR3 coding DNA: TGTGCCAGCAGTTACTCCAGGGTAAGCCACGAGCAGTACTTC. Translation: CASSYSRVSHEQYF.

This clonotype was recorded a few times. V gene TRBV4-3 combines with J gene TRBJ2-2; D is perhaps TRBD1 (5 bases). Trimming cost V 1 base and J 2 bases, with 11 bases left between them. The germline V gene has CDR1 LGHNA and CDR2 YSLEER. The CDR3 is 16 residues long. The CDR3 loop reads CASSQGGGANTGELFF. In DNA, the CDR3 is TGCGCCAGCAGCCAAGGTGGTGGGGCCAACACCGGGGAGCTGTTTTTT.

The chain carries TRBV5-4 and TRBJ1-4; D gene unclear. Germline values: CDR1 SGHNT, CDR2 YYREEE (reference sequence). V was clipped by 2 bases and J by 2 bases, with 10 bases between them. The CDR3 loop spans 15 amino acids. CDR3 in amino acids: CASSFRQPTNEKLFF. CDR3 DNA sequence: TGTGCCAGCAGCTTTAGGCAGCCTACTAATGAAAAACTGTTTTTT.

This clonotype has a count of ten or more. This chain uses TRBV12-3 or TRBV12-4 with TRBJ2-7, with a weak D call TRBD1 (6 bases). CDR3 length equals 14 residues. Between the trimmed V and J ends, which lost 4 bases and 4 bases, there was a span of 14 bases. The CDR3 region has the DNA TGTGCCAGCAGTTCAGGGACACCCACGTACGAGCAGTACTTC. Translated, it gives CASSSGTPTYEQYF.

This clonotype was counted between two and nine times. The V and J genes are TRBV7-9 and TRBJ1-6; D is uncertain. Between the trimmed V and J ends, which lost 1 base and 6 bases, there was a span of 7 bases. Germline CDR1 SEHNR, CDR2 FQNEAQ (reference sequence). CDR3 length: 14 residues. The CDR3 region has the DNA TGTGCCAGCAGCTTAGTCACGCTTAATTCACCCCTCCACTTT. Translating gives CASSLVTLNSPLHF.

The table lists this clonotype with many counts. The chain links TRBV7-9 to TRBJ2-5; D might be TRBD2 (6 bases). CDR3 length: 14 amino acids. Germline V lookup: CDR1 SEHNR, CDR2 FQNEAQ (reference sequence). V was trimmed by 3 bases and J by 4 bases, leaving 12 bases between them. In DNA, the CDR3 is TGTGCCAGCAGCTTTAGCGGAACGGTAGAGACCCAGTACTTC. Translation gives CASSFSGTVETQYF.

The table lists this clonotype with many counts. The chain links TRBV3-1 to TRBJ2-7, with D unresolved. This CDR3 has 13 amino acids. Germline V gene sequence: CDR1 LGHDT, CDR2 YNNKEL (reference sequence). V lost 1 base to trimming and J lost 4 bases, with 8 bases between them. This chain's CDR3 is CASSQAAYYEQYF. DNA for the CDR3: TGTGCCAGCAGCCAAGCGGCATATTACGAGCAGTACTTC.